This is a list of T cell receptor beta chains from one sample in a study of shared clonotypes between healthy human individuals. The data were produced by immunoSEQ multiplex PCR, yet TCRdb's version contains in-frame clones alone and is incomplete. The table records around 940,000 clones, over 60% of them present only once. Sequences were obtained from memory CD4+ T cells sorted from blood. The receptors shown here come from a young man in good health. Each CDR3 is given without its conserved first and last residue. The order of the fields is clone size, J gene, V gene, CDR3 protein. Not every row has a clone size; where given, it reads once, few, many or a size class.

NA | TRBJ1-4 | TRBV7-2 | ASSLGVLDEKLF
once | TRBJ2-7 | TRBV30 | ARSGTGVQEQY
NA | TRBJ1-2 | TRBV28 | ATGGADYGYT
NA | TRBJ1-3 | TRBV7-9 | ASSPRAAGNTIY
NA | TRBJ2-6 | TRBV5-1 | ASSHGSSGANVLT
many | TRBJ2-2 | TRBV25-1 | ASRRDTGELF
NA | TRBJ2-7 | TRBV10-3 | AISEAGTGTYEQY
NA | TRBJ2-3 | TRBV4-1 | ASSQVASGRAGSTDTQY
NA | TRBJ2-2 | TRBV28 | ASSLPTGSTGELF
NA | TRBJ1-2 | TRBV10-1 | ASCEIITTTSRGYGYT
NA | TRBJ2-7 | TRBV2 | ASSTYSGGAYEQY
few | TRBJ1-1 | TRBV30 | AWRLDYDTEAF
NA | TRBJ2-1 | TRBV5-6 | ASSFGRGSYNEQF
few | TRBJ2-1 | TRBV5-4 | ASSRGLAGGPNEQF
once | TRBJ1-2 | TRBV30 | AWSGQGAGSGYT
NA | TRBJ2-2 | TRBV6-1 | ASMGRRNTGELF
few | TRBJ2-6 | TRBV11-3 | ASSLEFRGAPGANVLT
NA | TRBJ2-3 | TRBV10-2 | ASSGGGLTDTQY
NA | TRBJ1-1 | TRBV4-1 | ASSQQGIGISAEAF
NA | TRBJ2-3 | TRBV7-2 | ASSSSSSRNTQY
NA | TRBJ1-2 | TRBV21-1 | ASNDGNYGYT
NA | TRBJ2-1 | TRBV14 | ASSHQPGQGGGEQF
NA | TRBJ1-2 | TRBV14 | ASSQQGGYGYT
many | TRBJ2-7 | TRBV5-1 | ASSWGQDEQY
NA | TRBJ2-3 | TRBV7-9 | ASSLRRDKDTQY
NA | TRBJ1-5 | TRBV6-1 | ASNIPGNNQPQH
NA | TRBJ2-1 | TRBV5-1 | ASSLGTSAVRGQF
NA | TRBJ1-1 | TRBV6-1 | ASTLRQEAF
NA | TRBJ2-1 | TRBV2 | ASSRENNEQF
many | TRBJ2-1 | TRBV28 | ASSLSGGGEQF
NA | TRBJ2-2 | TRBV2 | ASSDREFSNTGELF
few | TRBJ2-5 | TRBV11-2 | ASSLGGRSYQETQY
NA | TRBJ1-2 | TRBV4-1 | ASSQTTGGHYGYT
NA | TRBJ1-5 | TRBV30 | AWSIPSAGNQPQH
NA | TRBJ1-1 | TRBV14 | ASSLRGRGETEAF
NA | TRBJ1-6 | TRBV18 | ASSPGQGASNSPLH
NA | TRBJ1-3 | TRBV29-1 | SVGHQSGNTIY
NA | TRBJ1-5 | TRBV7-2 | ASSPRLGPQH
NA | TRBJ1-2 | TRBV6-6 | ASSTGDYGYT
NA | TRBJ1-5 | TRBV19 | ASDQDYQPQH
NA | TRBJ2-5 | TRBV2 | ASSYKETQY
NA | TRBJ1-6 | TRBV5-1 | ASSAGQAVSPLH
NA | TRBJ1-1 | TRBV11-2 | ASSFKNEAF
NA | TRBJ2-7 | TRBV7-9 | ASSLDREQY
NA | TRBJ2-1 | TRBV11-2 | ASSLVNEQF
NA | TRBJ2-7 | TRBV6-5 | ASRATGTSPSEQY
NA | TRBJ2-5 | TRBV13 | ASSWGTGLQETQY
many | TRBJ1-1 | TRBV9 | ASSPLGISLEAF
NA | TRBJ2-5 | TRBV7-6 | ASSPKGLAGGRETQY
NA | TRBJ2-7 | TRBV10-2 | ASSESGPGGFYEQY
NA | TRBJ2-2 | TRBV6-1 | ASSEYGQGPVGELF